These T cell receptor beta chains were read from a single sample in a study of blood T cells in healthy people across ages. TCRdb redid the calling of the 5' RACE reads with MiXCR, one entry per CDR3 protein. The data hold around 500,000 distinct CDR3 sequences, with 25% to 35% observed a single time. This same sample was also taken into another study, of T cells of mothers and their children.

Material for sequencing was blood. These receptors all come from a boy aged 2 to 9 in good health. Each CDR3 is given with its conserved first and last residue. The D gene is left open where the match is weak. Some rows have no size entry. The others give once, few or many, or a class for an expanded clone.

v_call: TRBV20-1
d_call: TRBD1
clone_size: once
j_call: TRBJ2-4
cdr3_aa: CSARTGGADRGDIQYF
cdr3_nt: TGCAGTGCAAGGACAGGGGGCGCAGATCGGGGGGACATTCAGTACTTC

v_call: TRBV12-3/TRBV12-4
d_call: .
clone_size: .
j_call: TRBJ1-5
cdr3_aa: CASSLNSNQPQHF
cdr3_nt: TGTGCCAGCAGCCTTAATAGCAATCAGCCCCAGCATTTT

v_call: TRBV12-5
d_call: TRBD2
clone_size: .
j_call: TRBJ2-1
cdr3_aa: CASGLNSGGLQQFF
cdr3_nt: TGTGCTAGTGGTTTGAATAGCGGGGGTCTACAGCAGTTCTTC

v_call: TRBV6-6
d_call: .
clone_size: .
j_call: TRBJ2-3
cdr3_aa: CASSSWRGTDTQYF
cdr3_nt: TGTGCCAGCAGTTCCTGGAGGGGCACAGATACGCAGTATTTT

v_call: TRBV7-2
d_call: TRBD2
clone_size: .
j_call: TRBJ2-5
cdr3_aa: CASSGLAEQTQYF
cdr3_nt: TGTGCCAGCAGCGGACTAGCGGAACAAACCCAGTACTTC

v_call: TRBV7-6
d_call: TRBD2
clone_size: .
j_call: TRBJ2-1
cdr3_aa: CASSGYFETSGARSYNEQFF
cdr3_nt: TGTGCCAGCAGCGGCTATTTCGAGACTAGCGGGGCACGCTCCTACAATGAGCAGTTCTTC

v_call: TRBV10-3
d_call: .
clone_size: few
j_call: TRBJ2-3
cdr3_aa: CAISTGTDTQYF
cdr3_nt: TGTGCCATCAGCACAGGGACAGATACGCAGTATTTT

v_call: TRBV4-2
d_call: TRBD2
clone_size: few
j_call: TRBJ2-1
cdr3_aa: CASSQTSGGPDEQFF
cdr3_nt: TGTGCCAGCAGCCAGACTAGCGGGGGGCCAGATGAGCAGTTCTTC

v_call: TRBV11-2
d_call: .
clone_size: .
j_call: TRBJ2-1
cdr3_aa: CASSLMNEQFF
cdr3_nt: TGTGCCAGCAGCTTAATGAATGAGCAGTTCTTC

v_call: TRBV6-2/TRBV6-3
d_call: TRBD2
clone_size: .
j_call: TRBJ2-7
cdr3_aa: CASRAFLERESQQYF
cdr3_nt: TGTGCCAGCAGGGCCTTCTTGGAGCGGGAGAGCCAGCAGTACTTC

v_call: TRBV11-2
d_call: TRBD1
clone_size: .
j_call: TRBJ2-3
cdr3_aa: CASSFRQGGTDTQYF
cdr3_nt: TGTGCCAGCAGCTTCCGACAGGGCGGCACAGATACGCAGTATTTT

v_call: TRBV14
d_call: .
clone_size: many
j_call: TRBJ2-7
cdr3_aa: CASSQGSYNEQYF
cdr3_nt: TGTGCCAGCAGCCAAGGATCCTATAACGAGCAGTACTTC

v_call: TRBV20-1
d_call: TRBD1
clone_size: .
j_call: TRBJ2-1
cdr3_aa: CSARALLQGASSEQFF
cdr3_nt: TGCAGTGCTAGAGCCTTGCTACAGGGGGCCTCCAGTGAGCAGTTCTTC

v_call: TRBV2
d_call: TRBD2
clone_size: few
j_call: TRBJ2-1
cdr3_aa: CASSGLAGKYNEQFF
cdr3_nt: TGTGCCAGCAGTGGGCTAGCGGGGAAATACAATGAGCAGTTCTTC

v_call: TRBV21-1
d_call: .
clone_size: few
j_call: TRBJ1-4
cdr3_aa: CASSTTTGGEEKLFF
cdr3_nt: TGTGCCAGCAGCACTACGACAGGGGGCGAGGAAAAACTGTTTTTT

v_call: TRBV6-1
d_call: .
clone_size: once
j_call: TRBJ2-2
cdr3_aa: CASSLGDRPWSGELFF
cdr3_nt: TGTGCCAGCAGTCTTGGCGACAGGCCCTGGAGCGGGGAGCTGTTTTTT

v_call: TRBV12-3/TRBV12-4
d_call: TRBD2
clone_size: few
j_call: TRBJ2-5
cdr3_aa: CASSFWLAGGPETQYF
cdr3_nt: TGTGCCAGCAGTTTCTGGCTAGCGGGAGGGCCAGAGACCCAGTACTTC

v_call: TRBV20-1
d_call: TRBD2
clone_size: few
j_call: TRBJ2-5
cdr3_aa: CSAREAGRTGTQYF
cdr3_nt: TGCAGTGCTAGAGAAGCGGGGCGTACAGGGACCCAGTACTTC

v_call: TRBV2
d_call: .
clone_size: .
j_call: TRBJ2-4
cdr3_aa: CASSESNGISKNIQYF
cdr3_nt: TGTGCCAGCAGTGAAAGTAACGGGATCTCCAAAAACATTCAGTACTTC

v_call: TRBV10-3
d_call: TRBD2
clone_size: .
j_call: TRBJ2-2
cdr3_aa: CAIRPGSGSDTGELFF
cdr3_nt: TGTGCCATCAGACCTGGGAGCGGGAGTGACACCGGGGAGCTGTTTTTT

v_call: TRBV12-3/TRBV12-4
d_call: .
clone_size: few
j_call: TRBJ1-5
cdr3_aa: CASSLGSTYQPQHF
cdr3_nt: TGTGCCAGCAGTTTAGGGAGTACCTATCAGCCCCAGCATTTT

v_call: TRBV10-3
d_call: .
clone_size: .
j_call: TRBJ2-5
cdr3_aa: CAISESMGHLQETQYF
cdr3_nt: TGTGCCATCAGTGAGTCGATGGGACACCTCCAAGAGACCCAGTACTTC

v_call: TRBV30
d_call: TRBD1
clone_size: .
j_call: TRBJ2-1
cdr3_aa: CAWETGENYNEQFF
cdr3_nt: TGTGCCTGGGAGACAGGGGAGAACTACAATGAGCAGTTCTTC

v_call: TRBV29-1
d_call: TRBD1
clone_size: .
j_call: TRBJ2-7
cdr3_aa: CSVESRQGGYEQYF
cdr3_nt: TGCAGCGTTGAATCCCGACAGGGGGGGTACGAGCAGTACTTC

v_call: TRBV18
d_call: .
clone_size: .
j_call: TRBJ2-7
cdr3_aa: CASSTGTFYEQYF
cdr3_nt: TGTGCCAGCTCAACCGGGACTTTTTACGAGCAGTACTTC

v_call: TRBV6-2/TRBV6-3
d_call: .
clone_size: few
j_call: TRBJ2-1
cdr3_aa: CASSYGLAINEQFF
cdr3_nt: TGTGCCAGTAGTTACGGGCTAGCGATCAATGAGCAGTTCTTC

v_call: TRBV7-9
d_call: TRBD1
clone_size: few
j_call: TRBJ1-1
cdr3_aa: CASRLPPGQWNTEAFF
cdr3_nt: TGTGCCAGCCGCCTCCCCCCGGGACAGTGGAACACTGAAGCTTTCTTT

v_call: TRBV29-1
d_call: TRBD2
clone_size: .
j_call: TRBJ2-5
cdr3_aa: CSVSGTQETQYF
cdr3_nt: TGCAGCGTCAGCGGGACCCAAGAGACCCAGTACTTC

v_call: TRBV6-2/TRBV6-3
d_call: .
clone_size: .
j_call: TRBJ2-3
cdr3_aa: CASSLNPGPQYF
cdr3_nt: TGTGCCAGCAGTCTTAACCCGGGCCCGCAGTATTTT

v_call: TRBV12-2
d_call: .
clone_size: few
j_call: TRBJ2-7
cdr3_aa: CASRLIRPLYEQYF
cdr3_nt: TGTGCAAGTCGCTTAATCCGCCCCCTCTACGAGCAGTACTTC

v_call: TRBV27
d_call: .
clone_size: .
j_call: TRBJ2-5
cdr3_aa: CASSRDGGRYQETQYF
cdr3_nt: TGTGCCAGCAGTAGAGATGGGGGAAGGTACCAAGAGACCCAGTACTTC

v_call: TRBV30
d_call: .
clone_size: many
j_call: TRBJ2-7
cdr3_aa: CAWSVNREGEQYF
cdr3_nt: TGTGCCTGGAGTGTAAACAGGGAGGGCGAGCAGTACTTC

v_call: TRBV5-1
d_call: TRBD2
clone_size: .
j_call: TRBJ2-7
cdr3_aa: CASSRPERLAGVAYEQYF
cdr3_nt: TGCGCCAGCAGCAGACCCGAACGACTAGCGGGGGTGGCCTACGAGCAGTACTTC

v_call: TRBV15
d_call: .
clone_size: many
j_call: TRBJ2-6
cdr3_aa: CATSSDSPSGANVLTF
cdr3_nt: TGTGCCACCAGCAGCGACAGCCCCTCTGGGGCCAACGTCCTGACTTTC

v_call: TRBV28
d_call: .
clone_size: few
j_call: TRBJ1-2
cdr3_aa: CASSTLGGYTF
cdr3_nt: TGTGCCAGCAGTACCTTGGGGGGCTACACCTTC

v_call: TRBV3-1
d_call: TRBD1
clone_size: few
j_call: TRBJ2-4
cdr3_aa: CASSLRGTGLAAKNIQYF
cdr3_nt: TGTGCCAGCAGCCTGCGGGGGACAGGGTTGGCGGCCAAAAACATTCAGTACTTC

v_call: TRBV14
d_call: TRBD2
clone_size: many
j_call: TRBJ2-3
cdr3_aa: CASSFGLAYTDTQYF
cdr3_nt: TGTGCCAGCAGCTTTGGACTAGCTTACACAGATACGCAGTATTTT